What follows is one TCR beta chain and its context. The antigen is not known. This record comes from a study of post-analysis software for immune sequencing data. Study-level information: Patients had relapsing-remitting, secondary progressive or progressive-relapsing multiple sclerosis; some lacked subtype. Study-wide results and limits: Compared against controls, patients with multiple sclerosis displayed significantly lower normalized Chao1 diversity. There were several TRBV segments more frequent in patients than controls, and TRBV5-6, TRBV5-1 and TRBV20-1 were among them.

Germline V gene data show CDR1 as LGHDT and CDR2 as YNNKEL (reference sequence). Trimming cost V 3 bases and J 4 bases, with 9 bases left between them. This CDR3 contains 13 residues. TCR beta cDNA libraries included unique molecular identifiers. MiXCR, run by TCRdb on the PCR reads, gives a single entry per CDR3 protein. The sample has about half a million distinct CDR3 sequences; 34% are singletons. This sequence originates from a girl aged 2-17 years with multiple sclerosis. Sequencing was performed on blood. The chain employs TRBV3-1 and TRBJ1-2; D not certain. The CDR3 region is CASSHLTTYGYTF. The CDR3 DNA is TGTGCCAGCAGCCATCTTACCACCTATGGCTACACCTTC.